Listed below are T cell receptor beta chains from one sample, sequenced in a study of regulatory T cells in long-lasting Graves disease. MiXCR was run by TCRdb on the multiplex PCR reads, yielding one entry per CDR3 protein. Of about 470,000 distinct CDR3 sequences listed, around 15% are singletons. The sample was also reused in another study, on T cells in Graves' hyperthyroidism and ophthalmopathy.

Source: peripheral blood mononuclear cells (PBMCs), taken at new diagnosis, from a patient treated with antithyroid drugs. Every receptor here comes from a middle-aged man with Graves disease. Each CDR3 is given with its conserved first and last residue. A D gene is named only where the DNA matches it firmly. Expanded clones are given a class, and other clones once, few, many or no size at all.

D gene	J gene	V gene	CDR3 length	clone size	CDR3 protein	CDR3 DNA
NA	TRBJ1-1	TRBV2	13	few	CASIPGVNTEAFF	TGTGCCAGCATCCCGGGTGTAAACACTGAAGCTTTCTTT
NA	TRBJ2-2	TRBV5-1	16	few	CASSHVDGVNTGELFF	TGCGCCAGCAGCCACGTTGACGGGGTGAACACCGGGGAGCTGTTTTTT
NA	TRBJ1-3	TRBV2	14	NA	CASSDGDRIRTIYF	TGTGCCAGCAGTGACGGCGACAGGATACGCACCATATATTTT
TRBD1	TRBJ1-1	TRBV24-1	13	NA	CATSDGQGVQAFF	TGTGCCACCAGTGATGGACAGGGGGTCCAAGCTTTCTTT
TRBD1	TRBJ2-1	TRBV20-1	14	NA	CGARVRGQRNEQFF	TGCGGTGCTAGAGTGAGGGGGCAGAGGAATGAGCAGTTCTTC
NA	TRBJ2-2	TRBV7-8	15	few	CASSSDGEAAGELFF	TGTGCCAGCAGCTCGGACGGGGAAGCCGCCGGGGAGCTGTTTTTT
NA	TRBJ2-7	TRBV2	14	many	CASSEDDPSYEQYF	TGTGCCAGCAGTGAAGACGACCCCTCCTACGAGCAGTACTTC
NA	TRBJ2-5	TRBV6-2/TRBV6-3	14	few	CASTQWGYEETQYF	TGTGCCAGCACCCAGTGGGGCTATGAAGAGACCCAGTACTTC
TRBD2	TRBJ2-1	TRBV2	15	NA	CASRGLAVPYNEQFF	TGTGCCAGCAGGGGACTAGCGGTCCCCTACAATGAGCAGTTCTTC
NA	TRBJ1-4	TRBV20-1	14	many	CSARDRVNNEKLFF	TGCAGTGCTAGAGATCGTGTAAATAATGAAAAACTGTTTTTT
TRBD1	TRBJ2-1	TRBV6-4	17	few	CASTLPLGQINYNEQFF	TGTGCCAGCACCTTACCCCTGGGACAGATAAACTACAATGAGCAGTTCTTC
TRBD1	TRBJ1-4	TRBV28	14	many	CASSGTGRIEKLFF	TGTGCCAGCAGTGGGACAGGGAGAATAGAAAAACTGTTTTTT
TRBD2	TRBJ2-1	TRBV10-3	13	few	CATLAGTANEQFF	TGTGCCACCCTAGCGGGAACGGCGAATGAGCAGTTCTTC
NA	TRBJ2-5	TRBV28	15	many	CASSSGSVYQETQYF	TGTGCCAGCAGTTCGGGGAGTGTTTATCAAGAGACCCAGTACTTC
NA	TRBJ2-2	TRBV7-6	10	NA	CAGGTGELFF	TGTGCCGGAGGAACCGGGGAGCTGTTTTTT
NA	TRBJ1-1	TRBV27	13	many	CASSFSPDTEAFF	TGTGCCAGCAGTTTCTCCCCCGACACTGAAGCTTTCTTT
NA	TRBJ2-1	TRBV15	11	NA	CATSGSDEQFF	TGTGCCACCAGCGGCTCTGATGAGCAGTTCTTC
NA	TRBJ2-5	TRBV10-1	15	many	CASSEIQGGRETQYF	TGCGCCAGCAGTGAGATACAGGGCGGTCGAGAGACCCAGTACTTC
TRBD1	TRBJ2-5	TRBV15	14	many	CATSGGTGRETQYF	TGTGCCACCAGCGGCGGGACAGGAAGAGAGACCCAGTACTTC
NA	TRBJ2-1	TRBV2	16	few	CASSFGGETSSDEQFF	TGTGCCAGCAGCTTTGGGGGAGAAACATCTTCCGATGAGCAGTTCTTC
NA	TRBJ1-1	TRBV5-5	14	many	CASSFSAMNTEAFF	TGTGCCAGCAGCTTTTCAGCTATGAACACTGAAGCTTTCTTT
TRBD1	TRBJ2-7	TRBV30	17	NA	CAWRPTGGAQIFDEQYF	TGTGCCTGGAGACCCACAGGGGGCGCACAAATATTCGACGAGCAGTACTTC
TRBD2	TRBJ2-1	TRBV6-5	15	NA	CASSSTSGSLNEQFF	TGTGCCAGCAGTTCGACTAGCGGGAGTCTGAATGAGCAGTTCTTC
TRBD1	TRBJ1-5	TRBV7-8	21	few	CASSLEAGDREGQPVNQPQHF	TGTGCCAGCAGCTTAGAGGCGGGGGACAGGGAGGGGCAGCCGGTCAATCAGCCCCAGCATTTT
TRBD1	TRBJ2-7	TRBV5-1	12	many	CASRDRGYEQYF	TGCGCCAGCCGGGACAGGGGCTACGAGCAGTACTTC
TRBD2	TRBJ2-4	TRBV6-1	15	NA	CASRSSGTTANIQYF	TGTGCCAGCAGGTCTAGCGGGACTACCGCAAACATTCAGTACTTC
TRBD1	TRBJ1-5	TRBV7-3	16	NA	CASSRRQGAGNQPQHF	TGTGCCAGCAGCAGACGACAGGGGGCGGGCAATCAGCCCCAGCATTTT
TRBD2	TRBJ2-3	TRBV2	14	many	CAIQTSGSPDTQYF	TGTGCCATTCAGACTAGCGGGAGTCCAGATACGCAGTATTTT
NA	TRBJ1-1	TRBV5-6	14	many	CASSNTDENTEAFF	TGTGCCAGCAGCAATACGGACGAGAACACTGAAGCTTTCTTT
TRBD1	TRBJ2-3	TRBV27	15	many	CASSSWDSPTDTQYF	TGTGCCAGCAGTTCCTGGGACAGCCCCACAGATACGCAGTATTTT